These T cell receptor beta chains were read from a single sample in a study of cytomegalovirus exposure and HLA in healthy donors. Assay: immunoSEQ multiplex PCR; the TCRdb copy retains only in-frame clones and omits some. The table has about 110,000 clones, 77% seen once. Sequenced: PBMCs. The receptors originated from a male donor in good health and CMV-seronegative. Each CDR3 is given with its conserved first and last residue. A D gene is named only where the DNA matches it firmly. Size is omitted from some rows. Given values are once, few, many or a class for expanded clones.

TRBJ2-7 TRBD1 TRBV27 16 once CASSLSPTGGSYEQYF TGTGCCAGCAGTTTATCCCCAACAGGGGGCTCCTACGAGCAGTACTTC
TRBJ2-1 TRBD2 TRBV18 17 few CASSPQLAGGRYNEQFF TGTGCCAGCTCACCACAGTTGGCGGGAGGCCGATACAATGAGCAGTTCTTC
TRBJ2-7 . TRBV7-9 17 . CASSLREERASSYEQYF TGTGCCAGCAGCTTAAGAGAAGAGAGGGCGAGCTCCTACGAGCAGTACTTC
TRBJ2-7 . TRBV4-2 16 . CASSQDLGTSSYEQYF TGTGCCAGCAGCCAAGATCTAGGAACTAGCTCCTACGAGCAGTACTTC
TRBJ1-2 . TRBV30 13 . CAYLRGGDYGYTF TGTGCCTACCTGAGGGGCGGGGACTATGGCTACACCTTC
TRBJ2-7 . TRBV11-2 12 . CASSSGGWKQYF TGTGCCAGCAGCTCAGGGGGGTGGAAGCAGTACTTC
TRBJ1-1 . TRBV6-5 13 . CASSYQGITEAFF TGTGCCAGCAGTTACCAGGGGATCACTGAAGCTTTCTTT
TRBJ2-7 TRBD1 TRBV28 13 . CASSPNRGWEQYF TGTGCCAGCAGTCCGAACAGGGGGTGGGAGCAGTACTTC
TRBJ2-5 TRBD2 TRBV7-8 11 few CASSLAGLGYF TGTGCCAGCAGCCTGGCGGGACTAGGTTACTTC
TRBJ1-5 TRBD1 TRBV28 14 few CATGTGGGNQPQHF TGTGCCACCGGGACAGGGGGTGGCAATCAGCCCCAGCATTTT
TRBJ2-4 TRBD1 TRBV28 17 . CASSFARQGLAKNIQYF TGTGCCAGCAGCTTTGCCCGACAGGGCCTAGCCAAAAACATTCAGTACTTC
TRBJ1-1 . TRBV29-1 11 . CSATSGAEAFF TGCAGCGCTACATCCGGGGCTGAAGCTTTCTTT
TRBJ2-7 . TRBV2 12 few CASIGTAYEQYF TGTGCCAGCATCGGGACTGCCTACGAGCAGTACTTC
TRBJ2-3 . TRBV5-1 15 . CASSLGPFGTDTQYF TGCGCCAGCAGCTTGGGGCCATTCGGCACAGATACGCAGTATTTT
TRBJ2-1 TRBD1 TRBV5-1 15 . CASSFRDRGRLEQFF TGCGCCAGCAGCTTCCGGGACAGGGGGCGTCTTGAGCAGTTCTTC
TRBJ1-1 . TRBV6-1 12 . CASRERYTEAFF TGTGCCAGCAGGGAACGGTACACTGAAGCTTTCTTT
TRBJ1-5 TRBD1 TRBV6-5 15 . CASSRTGISNQPQHF TGTGCCAGCAGCCGGACAGGAATTAGCAATCAGCCCCAGCATTTT
TRBJ2-7 . TRBV6-5 14 . CASSLDLLLIEQYF TGTGCCAGCAGCCTAGACCTACTTTTAATCGAGCAGTACTTC
TRBJ2-7 TRBD1 TRBV6-1 15 . CASSSGQGSPYEQYF TGTGCCAGCAGTTCGGGACAGGGGTCCCCCTACGAGCAGTACTTC
TRBJ1-1 TRBD1 TRBV28 12 . CASSLGTGEAFF TGTGCCAGCAGTTTGGGGACAGGTGAAGCTTTCTTT
TRBJ2-7 . TRBV19 14 few CASSIGPGEYEQYF TGTGCCAGTAGTATAGGGCCAGGGGAGTACGAGCAGTACTTC
TRBJ1-2 TRBD1 TRBV9 13 . CASSVNRGNVYTF TGTGCCAGCAGCGTGAACAGGGGTAACGTCTACACCTTC
TRBJ2-3 TRBD2 TRBV7-2 16 . CASSLATSGVRDTQYF TGTGCCAGCAGCTTAGCAACTAGCGGGGTTAGGGATACGCAGTATTTT
TRBJ2-1 TRBD2 TRBV4-2 19 . CASSQQPGLGSGRNNEQFF TGTGCCAGCAGCCAACAACCTGGGTTGGGTAGCGGGAGGAACAATGAGCAGTTCTTC
TRBJ2-7 TRBD2 TRBV28 16 . CASSLLGLADSYEQYF TGTGCCAGCAGTTTACTGGGACTAGCGGACTCCTACGAGCAGTACTTC
TRBJ2-1 . TRBV5-4 14 . CASSAGVAGHEQFF TGTGCCAGCAGCGCAGGGGTAGCGGGTCATGAGCAGTTCTTC
TRBJ2-3 TRBD2 TRBV5-4 15 . CASSTAAGGTDTQYF TGTGCCAGCAGCACGGCGGCGGGAGGTACAGATACGCAGTATTTT
TRBJ2-2 TRBD2 TRBV7-6 18 . CASSPSLWASGHTGELFF TGTGCCAGCAGCCCCAGCCTTTGGGCTAGCGGCCACACCGGGGAGCTGTTTTTT
TRBJ1-5 . TRBV18 12 . CASSLGGQPQHF TGTGCCAGCTCACTCGGTGGTCAGCCCCAGCATTTT
TRBJ1-6 TRBD1 TRBV15 17 . CATSRARTGDGASPLHF TGTGCCACCAGCAGAGCCCGGACAGGGGATGGAGCTTCACCCCTCCACTTT
TRBJ1-1 . TRBV7-9 13 once CASSPTIRGSAFF TGTGCCAGCAGCCCCACTATTCGGGGTTCAGCTTTCTTT
TRBJ1-3 . TRBV2 14 once CASSEQGPGNTIYF TGTGCCAGCAGTGAACAGGGTCCCGGAAACACCATATATTTT
TRBJ2-1 TRBD2 TRBV27 18 . CASSFPSPGLAGYNEQFF TGTGCCAGCAGTTTCCCCTCACCCGGACTAGCGGGCTACAATGAGCAGTTCTTC
TRBJ2-7 TRBD2 TRBV27 15 . CASSLTSGSSYEQYF TGTGCCAGCAGCCTGACTAGCGGTAGTTCCTACGAGCAGTACTTC
TRBJ1-5 . TRBV10-1 13 . CASSGTSNQPQHF TGCGCCAGCAGTGGGACAAGTAATCAGCCCCAGCATTTT
TRBJ2-3 TRBD2 TRBV10-1 18 once CASSAVTGFSGSRDTQYF TGCGCCAGCAGTGCGGTCACGGGCTTTAGCGGGAGCCGAGATACGCAGTATTTT
TRBJ2-1 TRBD1 TRBV28 16 . CASSGTGTGAGNEQFF TGTGCCAGCAGTGGGACCGGGACAGGGGCCGGCAATGAGCAGTTCTTC
TRBJ2-3 TRBD2 TRBV5-1 18 . CASRFGSLAEHSTDTQYF TGCGCCAGCAGGTTTGGTAGTCTAGCGGAACATAGCACAGATACGCAGTATTTT
TRBJ2-7 . TRBV15 13 . CATSRSTGNEQYF TGTGCCACCAGCAGATCCACCGGGAACGAGCAGTACTTC
TRBJ2-2 TRBD1 TRBV9 15 . CASSPWDRVTGELFF TGTGCCAGCAGCCCCTGGGACAGGGTCACCGGGGAGCTGTTTTTT
TRBJ1-2 . TRBV28 15 . CASSLGLRGNYGYTF TGTGCCAGCAGTTTGGGGCTCCGGGGGAACTATGGCTACACCTTC
TRBJ2-2 . TRBV30 15 few CAWRRPGTNTGELFF TGTGCCTGGAGGAGGCCGGGAACGAACACCGGGGAGCTGTTTTTT
TRBJ2-7 . TRBV15 10 . CATPTRVGVF TGTGCCACCCCGACCCGGGTGGGTGTCTTC
TRBJ2-1 TRBD2 TRBV4-2 17 . CASSQVLSLAGGNEQFF TGTGCCAGCAGCCAAGTCCTTTCACTAGCGGGAGGCAATGAGCAGTTCTTC
TRBJ1-2 . TRBV2 15 . CASSPVPGKVGGYTF TGTGCCAGCAGTCCTGTTCCAGGGAAAGTGGGAGGCTACACCTTC
TRBJ2-7 . TRBV27 13 few CASSPTVSYEQYF TGTGCCAGCAGCCCTACAGTCTCCTACGAGCAGTACTTC
TRBJ1-2 . TRBV10-3 12 . CAISELGGRDTF TGTGCCATCAGTGAGCTCGGGGGGAGGGACACCTTC
TRBJ1-4 . TRBV29-1 13 . CSARGLFNEKLFF TGCAGCGCCAGGGGTCTCTTTAATGAAAAACTGTTTTTT
TRBJ2-7 TRBD1 TRBV27 15 few CASSPRTGGGREQYF TGTGCCAGCAGCCCTCGGACAGGGGGAGGTCGCGAGCAGTACTTC
TRBJ2-3 TRBD2 TRBV6-4 16 . CASSDLTSGSTDTQYF TGTGCCAGCAGTGACTTGACTAGCGGGAGCACAGATACGCAGTATTTT
TRBJ1-1 . TRBV12-5 17 few CASGFAPGEAMNTEAFF TGTGCTAGTGGTTTTGCCCCGGGGGAAGCCATGAACACTGAAGCTTTCTTT
TRBJ1-1 . TRBV18 13 . CASSGRAINEAFF TGTGCCAGCTCAGGGCGGGCTATAAACGAAGCTTTCTTT
TRBJ1-1 . TRBV9 13 . CASEGEGRTEAFF TGTGCCAGCGAGGGGGAGGGGCGGACTGAAGCTTTCTTT
TRBJ2-7 TRBD2 TRBV5-4 13 . CASTSGSRYEQYF TGTGCCAGCACTAGCGGGAGTAGATACGAGCAGTACTTC
TRBJ2-7 TRBD2 TRBV6-1 13 . CATLQTSGYEQYF TGTGCCACCCTCCAAACTAGCGGCTACGAGCAGTACTTC
TRBJ1-4 . TRBV2 15 . CASSEVLTSNEKLFF TGTGCCAGCAGTGAAGTTCTGACTTCTAATGAAAAACTGTTTTTT
TRBJ1-5 . TRBV5-1 15 . CASSQVAGSNQPQHF TGCGCCAGCAGCCAGGTGGCAGGGAGCAATCAGCCCCAGCATTTT